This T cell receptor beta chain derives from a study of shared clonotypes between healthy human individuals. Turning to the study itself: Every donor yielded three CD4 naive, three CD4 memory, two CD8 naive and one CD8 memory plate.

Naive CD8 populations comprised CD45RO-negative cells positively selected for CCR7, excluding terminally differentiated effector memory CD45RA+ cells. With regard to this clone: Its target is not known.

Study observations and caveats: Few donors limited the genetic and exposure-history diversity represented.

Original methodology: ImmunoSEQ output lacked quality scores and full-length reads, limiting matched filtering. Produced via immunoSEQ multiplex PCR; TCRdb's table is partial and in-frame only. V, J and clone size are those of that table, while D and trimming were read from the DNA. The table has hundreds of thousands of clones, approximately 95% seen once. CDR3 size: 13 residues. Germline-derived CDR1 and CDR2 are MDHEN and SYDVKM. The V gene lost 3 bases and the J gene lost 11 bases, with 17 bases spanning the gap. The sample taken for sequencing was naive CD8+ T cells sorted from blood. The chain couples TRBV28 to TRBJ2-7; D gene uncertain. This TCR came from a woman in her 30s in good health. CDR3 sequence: CASSFIPQLSKYF. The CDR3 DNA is TGTGCCAGCAGTTTTATCCCCCAACTTTCTAAGTACTTC.